The 29 T cell receptor beta chains below were found in one sample sequenced in a study of OX40 agonist ivuxolimab in advanced cancers. Profiling relied on immunoSEQ multiplex PCR, and the TCRdb table lists in-frame clones only, not all of them. Of about 120,000 clones in the sample, roughly nine tenths were seen once. The starting material was CD4+ or CD8+ T cells sorted from blood, obtained in a trial of the OX40 agonist ivuxolimab. These receptors were obtained from an adult with an advanced solid tumor such as melanoma, head and neck, liver or kidney cancer.

V is TRBV28 and J is TRBJ1-3, with TRBD1 matching 9 bases. Germline V gene sequence: CDR1 MDHEN, CDR2 SYDVKM. The V and J ends lost 10 bases and 3 bases, in that order; junction bases with no gene match: 7. The CDR3 is made up of 14 amino acids. In nucleotides, the CDR3 is TGTGCCACCCTCACAGGGGGCTATGGAAACACCATATATTTT. This encodes CATLTGGYGNTIYF.

J is TRBJ2-3 and V is TRBV4-1; 7 nucleotides align to TRBD1. This CDR3 is built from 16 residues. Per germline, CDR1 MGHRA and CDR2 YSYEKL. Unmatched junction bases numbered 7, after V lost 2 bases and J lost 2 bases. The CDR3 DNA reads as TGCGCCAGCAGCCAATCTGGGGGACAGCCCACAGATACGCAGTATTTT. This codes for CASSQSGGQPTDTQYF.

The chain couples TRBV7-2 to TRBJ2-3; no firm D call. CDR3 length: 15 residues. The V end was cut by 0 bases, the J end by 7 bases, with 14 bases between. CDR1 SGHTA and CDR2 FQGNSA come from the germline V gene. CDR3 protein: CASSLALAEPNTQYF. CDR3 sequence (DNA): TGTGCCAGCAGCTTAGCCCTTGCTGAACCAAATACGCAGTATTTT.

This chain links TRBV7-3 with TRBJ2-1; D not certain. CDR1 is SGHTA, CDR2 FQGTGA, per germline. The CDR3 extends over 12 amino acids. Trimming removed 6 bases from V and 10 bases from J, with 13 bases in between. CDR3 sequence reads: CASSHRQEEQFF. The DNA of the CDR3 is TGTGCCAGCAGTCATAGGCAGGAGGAGCAGTTCTTC.

The chain joins TRBV10-3 to TRBJ2-2, with TRBD2 as a possible D gene (5 bases). The CDR3 is 12 residues long. The germline V gene has CDR1 ENHRY and CDR2 SYGVKD. The CDR3 protein is CATGRNTGELFF. For the CDR3, the DNA is TGTGCTACGGGAAGGAACACCGGGGAGCTGTTTTTT.

J is TRBJ1-1 and V is TRBV6-5; a weak D match, TRBD1 (6 bases). The CDR3 length is 13 residues. Germline V gene data show CDR1 as MNHEY and CDR2 as SVGAGI. Trimming removed 3 bases at V and 9 bases at J, with 14 bases between. The CDR3 sequence: CASSYARTEQAFF. The CDR3 DNA follows: TGTGCCAGCAGTTATGCCCGGACAGAACAAGCTTTCTTT.

The gene calls are TRBV4-3 and TRBJ2-5; TRBD2 aligns across 10 bases. The CDR3 is 21 residues long. Germline values: CDR1 LGHNA, CDR2 YSLEER. V trimming: 2 bases; J trimming: 1 base; junction bases outside the gene matches: 19. The CDR3 is CASSQKFRGTIAGGTQETQYF. Written as DNA, the CDR3 is TGCGCCAGCAGCCAAAAGTTCCGGGGAACGATAGCGGGAGGCACCCAAGAGACCCAGTACTTC.

The V call is TRBV2, the J call TRBJ2-2, with TRBD2 matching 12 bases. Germline V gene data show CDR1 as SNHLY and CDR2 as FYNNEI. This CDR3 has 16 residues. After removal of 6 bases from V and 1 base from J, the junction contained 3 bases not matched to a gene. DNA of the CDR3: TGTGCCAGCAGAAAACTAGCGGGGGGGAACACCGGGGAGCTGTTTTTT. This translates into CASRKLAGGNTGELFF.

The chain uses TRBV7-2 and TRBJ2-7; D not certain. V was clipped by 5 bases and J by 6 bases, with 14 bases between them. This CDR3 comprises 13 residues. Germline CDR1 and CDR2: SGHTA and FQGNSA. Here the CDR3 DNA reads TGTGCCAGCAGCCCGGGCAGTCCGGGCGAGCAGTACTTC. Translated, it gives CASSPGSPGEQYF.

The V call is TRBV2, the J call TRBJ2-5; no firm D call. The CDR3 runs to 11 residues. Germline V gene lookup returns CDR1 SNHLY and CDR2 FYNNEI. V dropped 5 bases and J dropped 4 bases, with 5 bases sitting between them. The chain's CDR3 is CASSPLETQYF. The DNA for the CDR3 is TGTGCCAGCAGTCCCCTAGAGACCCAGTACTTC.

The chain links TRBV6-6 to TRBJ2-5; 10 bases are a match to TRBD2. Germline V gene sequence: CDR1 MNHNY, CDR2 SVGAGI (reference sequence). Germline trimming cut 3 bases from V and 4 bases from J; bases unmatched to any gene: 2. This CDR3 region has 14 residues. The CDR3 coding sequence is TGTGCCAGCAGTTATATAGCGGGAGGAGAGACCCAGTACTTC. Amino acids: CASSYIAGGETQYF.

This chain connects TRBV15 to TRBJ2-7; tentative D call: TRBD1 (6 bases). V gave up 0 bases and J gave up 8 bases, with 14 bases separating them. Germline CDR1 and CDR2: LNHNV and YYDKDF (reference sequence). The CDR3 consists of 14 residues. The CDR3 region has the DNA TGTGCCACCAGCAGAGAAACATACAGGGAGAAGCAGTACTTC. Its protein product is CATSRETYREKQYF. The whole variable domain, remainder taken from reference TRBV15 and TRBJ2-7, is DAMVIQNPRYQVTQFGKPVTLSCSQTLNHNVMYWYQQKSSQAPKLLFHYYDKDFNNEADTPDNFQSRRPNTSFCFLDIRSPGLGDTAMYLCATSRETYREKQYFGPGTRLTVT.

In DNA, the CDR3 is TGTGCCAGCAGTTTATCCTCCCGTATATACACCTACGAGCAGTACTTC. Protein: CASSLSSRIYTYEQYF. The V and J genes are TRBV27 and TRBJ2-7; D is unresolved. Per the germline V gene, CDR1 is MNHEY and CDR2 is SMNVEV (reference sequence). Deletions cut 0 bases from V and 2 bases from J, with 14 bases between. The CDR3 is 16 residues long.

The V gene is TRBV6-5, the J gene TRBJ2-6; D is unclear. CDR3 length equals 15 residues. The V gene's germline CDR1 is MNHEY and CDR2 SVGAGI. V was cut by 6 bases and J by 0 bases, with 9 bases left in between. As DNA, the CDR3 is TGTGCCAGCAGGGGCACGAGCTCTGGGGCCAACGTCCTGACTTTC. It codes for CASRGTSSGANVLTF.

In its sample, this clone was seen once. The rearrangement links TRBV4-3 to TRBJ1-4; D is perhaps TRBD1 (5 bases). Trimming stripped 0 bases from V and 3 bases from J, with 14 bases between. The CDR3 consists of 17 residues. CDR1 LGHNA and CDR2 YSLEER come from the germline V gene. CDR3 sequence: CASSQDPGKEANEKLFF. As DNA, the CDR3 is TGCGCCAGCAGCCAAGATCCAGGGAAGGAGGCTAATGAAAAACTGTTTTTT.

V gene TRBV6-5 combines with J gene TRBJ1-6, with D possibly matching TRBD1 (6 bases). Germline V gene lookup returns CDR1 MNHEY and CDR2 SVGAGI. The CDR3 runs to 13 residues. Trimming stripped 5 bases from V and 7 bases from J, with 9 bases between. CDR3 in amino acids: CASSEGGNSPLHF. As DNA, the CDR3 is TGTGCCAGCAGTGAAGGGGGAAATTCACCCCTCCACTTT.

The chain joins TRBV7-9 to TRBJ2-1, with 9 bases that match TRBD1. Germline loops: CDR1 SEHNR, CDR2 FQNEAQ (reference sequence). The CDR3 has 15 amino acids. Trimming at V came to 3 bases and at J to 4 bases, leaving 4 bases not matched to a gene. The CDR3 loop reads CASSFDRGLYNEQFF. The CDR3 DNA follows: TGTGCCAGCAGCTTCGACAGGGGGTTGTACAATGAGCAGTTCTTC.

This rearrangement joins TRBV9 to TRBJ2-2, with D perhaps being TRBD1 or TRBD2 (6 bases each). Germline V gene sequence: CDR1 SGDLS, CDR2 YYNGEE. The CDR3 is 16 amino acids. Between the trimmed V and J ends, which lost 2 bases and 4 bases, there was a span of 15 bases. The CDR3, as DNA: TGTGCCAGCAGCGTCGGGGGCGGGACGGGCACCGGGGAGCTGTTTTTT. Its protein product is CASSVGGGTGTGELFF.

This clone showed up just once. V is TRBV4-1 and J is TRBJ1-4; perhaps TRBD1 as D (5 bases). V was cut by 2 bases and J by 8 bases, with 21 bases left in between. Germline CDR1 MGHRA, CDR2 YSYEKL. CDR3 length: 17 amino acids. CDR3 coding DNA: TGCGCCAGCAGCCAATTACTTTCGGGGCAGGGACTCGAAAAACTGTTTTTT. Protein: CASSQLLSGQGLEKLFF.

The V gene is TRBV6-1, the J gene TRBJ2-1; TRBD2 matches at 7 bases. CDR1 MNHNS and CDR2 SASEGT come from the germline V gene. The CDR3 is 14 residues long. V was pared by 6 bases and J by 12 bases, with 14 bases of the junction left unmatched. CDR3 nucleotides: TGTGCCAGCAGCCCCGAACTGGGGACTATTAGGCAGTTCTTC. Amino acid sequence: CASSPELGTIRQFF.

This CDR3 is CASSPGTRYEQYF. The CDR3 nucleotides read TGTGCCAGCAGTCCCGGGACCCGTTACGAGCAGTACTTC. This chain uses TRBV6-5 with TRBJ2-7; the D call may be TRBD1 or TRBD2 (5 bases each). V lost 5 bases to trimming and J lost 4 bases, with 12 bases between them. The CDR3 is 13 amino acids. Germline loops: CDR1 MNHEY, CDR2 SVGAGI.

V gene TRBV11-2 combines with J gene TRBJ2-7; D is undetermined. V was cut by 3 bases and J by 11 bases, with 14 bases left in between. The CDR3 is 12 residues long. The germline V gene has CDR1 SGHAT and CDR2 FQNNGV. The CDR3: CASSFVGGLEYF. CDR3 coding DNA: TGTGCCAGCAGCTTTGTCGGCGGCCTAGAGTACTTC.

The chain combines TRBV6-5 with TRBJ1-1; no clear D. Germline lookup yields CDR1 MNHEY and CDR2 SVGAGI. The CDR3 totals 14 residues. Deletions cut 7 bases from V and 3 bases from J, with 15 bases between. The CDR3 DNA is TGTGCCAGCACCACGATGGACGGGTACACTGAAGCTTTCTTT. It yields the protein CASTTMDGYTEAFF.

The gene calls are TRBV30 and TRBJ1-6; D remains unclear. V was shortened by 4 bases and J by 7 bases, with 11 bases between the two germline ends. The CDR3 covers 13 residues. Germline V lookup: CDR1 GTSNPN, CDR2 SVGIG (reference sequence). The CDR3 sequence is CAWTPGPNSPLHF. CDR3 coding DNA: TGTGCCTGGACGCCCGGACCCAATTCACCCCTCCACTTT.

V is TRBV5-1 and J is TRBJ2-4; no reliable D call. V dropped 0 bases and J dropped 7 bases, with 23 bases sitting between them. CDR1 and CDR2 from the germline V gene are SGHRS and YFSETQ. This CDR3 contains 18 residues. The CDR3 region is CASSLVFFHLDPPNIQYF. In DNA form, the CDR3 reads TGCGCCAGCAGCTTGGTTTTCTTTCATTTGGACCCGCCGAACATTCAGTACTTC.

The CDR3 DNA sequence: TGTGCTAGCCGGAGACCGACAGAACCCGATTTCCTAACCACAGATACGCAGTATTTT. It is translated as CASRRPTEPDFLTTDTQYF. The genes are TRBV7-7 and TRBJ2-3; D may be TRBD1 (5 bases). CDR1 is SSHAT and CDR2 is FNYEAQ in the germline V gene (reference sequence). There are 19 residues in the CDR3.

The chain joins TRBV7-6 to TRBJ2-3; 8 positions agree with TRBD1. The germline CDR1 and CDR2 sequences are SGHVS and FNYEAQ. CDR3 length: 14 residues. Trimming cost V 1 base and J 3 bases; bases outside gene matches: 0. The CDR3 DNA reads TGTGCCAGCAGCTTAGGGACAGGGACAGATACGCAGTATTTT. Amino acids: CASSLGTGTDTQYF.

The genes are TRBV7-3 and TRBJ2-1; TRBD2 matches at 8 bases. The CDR3 length is 14 residues. The germline CDR1 and CDR2 sequences are SGHTA and FQGTGA. V trimming: 6 bases; J trimming: 7 bases; junction bases outside the gene matches: 8. The CDR3 loop is CASSLWASGNEQFF. The DNA for the CDR3 is TGTGCCAGCAGTTTGTGGGCTAGCGGGAATGAGCAGTTCTTC.

J is TRBJ2-2 and V is TRBV6-5; D not resolved. CDR3 size: 14 residues. Germline values: CDR1 MNHEY, CDR2 SVGAGI. The V and J ends lost 6 bases and 4 bases respectively, with 12 bases between them. This CDR3 is CASRRSPGTGELFF. In nucleotides, the CDR3 is TGTGCCAGCAGGAGAAGCCCGGGCACCGGGGAGCTGTTTTTT.